This T cell receptor beta chain was observed in a study of technical replicates of blood from several donors. Some clones are missing from TCRdb's copy, which holds only in-frame ones; the method was immunoSEQ multiplex PCR. The sample includes 55,000 to 60,000 clones, approximately 92% of them seen just once. The CDR3 runs to 14 residues. Trimming took 3 bases from V and 3 from J, leaving 9 bases between them. Germline V lookup: CDR1 LNHDA, CDR2 SQIVND (reference sequence). The sequenced sample was PBMCs. This clonotype originated in a human donor in good health. Some clones in this sample may be carry-over from other donors' samples. The chain links TRBV19 to TRBJ2-1; the D is unclear. Here the CDR3 reads CASSIRGIYNEQFF. CDR3 bases: TGTGCCAGTAGTATTAGAGGCATCTACAATGAGCAGTTCTTC.